In its sample, the clone carrying this T cell receptor (beta chain) was seen a few times. Its antigen is currently unknown. This entry comes from a study of T cell responses to AZD1222 COVID-19 vaccine. Study outcomes and limitations: Unmutated variant regions reportedly attract nearly half of all spike-specific TCRs. There were repertoire samples only from the period after the peak T cell response. It should be noted that donors were predominantly white British and more often female, and clonal diversity was possibly underestimated. Spike-wide vaccine-associated CD4 TCRs dominated at 160-218 and 743-854.

The CDR3 runs to 17 residues. The ends were cut back, 5 bases at V and 0 bases at J, with 19 bases in the middle. Germline V CDR1 and CDR2: SGHAT, FQNNGV. Sequenced by immunoSEQ multiplex PCR; TCRdb stores in-frame clones only, minus some. The profile shows under 200,000 clones, approximately 93% of them singletons. This receptor was identified in an adult in good health. J is TRBJ1-1 and V is TRBV11-2; perhaps TRBD1 as D (5 bases). Material: peripheral blood, obtained on day 0 of AZD1222 vaccination. The CDR3 reads CASSTRHSRGMNTEAFF. As DNA, the CDR3 is TGTGCCAGCAGCACCAGACACTCCCGGGGGATGAACACTGAAGCTTTCTTT.